The present T cell receptor (beta chain) was sequenced within a study of CD8+CD57+ T cells in acquired aplastic anemia. This clonotype was counted at least ten times. Selection for sequencing was limited to patients who had shown CD8+CD57+ cell expansion by flow cytometry. All participating patients were living with severe acquired aplastic anemia. The CDR3 loop spans 13 amino acids. Trimming removed 3 bases from V and 7 bases from J, with 16 bases in between. CDR1 and CDR2 from the germline V gene are DFQATT and SNEGSKA (reference sequence). The template used for profiling TCR beta VDJ and CDR3 was genomic DNA. One entry per CDR3 protein results from TCRdb running MiXCR on the reads. The table shows about 150,000 distinct CDR3 sequences, with 45% to 55% occurring only once.

The material sequenced was sorted CD4+, CD8+, or CD8+CD57+ T cells (not recorded which) from PBMCs. The chain combines TRBV20-1 with TRBJ2-7; possibly TRBD1 for D (5 bases). This sequence originates from a human donor with aplastic anemia. The CDR3: CSASPSTAYEQYF. The CDR3 bases are TGCAGTGCTAGTCCCTCGACAGCATATGAGCAGTACTTC.